The rows below give T cell receptor beta chains drawn from one sample of a study of blood T cell repertoires in COVID-19. This table comes from immunoSEQ multiplex PCR, and its TCRdb copy is limited to in-frame clones, with some not included. The sample lists about 140,000 clones, over 60% seen once, with over 4% in the top ten. Sequenced sample: peripheral blood. The receptors derive from a woman of 80 years or more with active or convalescent COVID-19. Each CDR3 is given with its conserved first and last residue. Fields, in order: CDR3 protein, CDR3 DNA, clone size, D gene, V gene, J gene. The D gene is left open where the match is weak. The size field is filled for only some rows; it gives once, few, many or a size class.

CASSFGSFGGRGGTEAFF	TGTGCCAGCAGCTTCGGGTCCTTCGGGGGGCGAGGGGGTACTGAAGCTTTCTTT	-	-	TRBV7-6	TRBJ1-1
CASSPGLAQYYEQYF	TGTGCCAGCAGCCCGGGACTAGCTCAGTACTACGAGCAGTACTTC	once	TRBD2	TRBV27	TRBJ2-7
CASRPQGAWEKLFF	TGTGCCAGCAGACCTCAGGGGGCATGGGAAAAACTGTTTTTT	-	TRBD1	TRBV4-2	TRBJ1-4
CASSLAQSTGPYEQYF	TGTGCCAGCAGCTTAGCGCAATCCACGGGTCCCTACGAGCAGTACTTC	few	-	TRBV7-8	TRBJ2-7
CATSLGAGTEAFF	TGTGCCACCAGCTTGGGGGCGGGCACTGAAGCTTTCTTT	-	-	TRBV15	TRBJ1-1
CASSQDLGTGAYEQYF	TGTGCCAGCAGCCAAGATCTTGGGACAGGGGCCTACGAGCAGTACTTC	-	TRBD1	TRBV4-2	TRBJ2-7
CASSFRRENSYEQYF	TGTGCCAGCAGCTTTCGCCGGGAGAACTCCTACGAGCAGTACTTC	-	-	TRBV5-6	TRBJ2-7
CASSPSRTGDGETQYF	TGTGCCAGCTCGCCCTCAAGGACAGGGGATGGAGAGACCCAGTACTTC	-	TRBD1	TRBV18	TRBJ2-5
CASSLTFATGEVNQPQHF	TGTGCCAGCTCACTTACTTTCGCTACAGGGGAGGTAAATCAGCCCCAGCATTTT	few	TRBD1	TRBV18	TRBJ1-5
CASRVGHSSGNTIYF	TGTGCCAGCAGAGTGGGGCACAGCTCTGGAAACACCATATATTTT	-	-	TRBV6-5	TRBJ1-3
CASSEDGLQPQHF	TGTGCCAGCAGCGAAGACGGACTTCAGCCCCAGCATTTT	-	-	TRBV6-1	TRBJ1-5
CASSLDNYEQYF	TGTGCCAGCAGCTTGGACAACTACGAGCAGTACTTC	-	-	TRBV5-4	TRBJ2-7
CAWSVAMSIALHF	TGTGCCTGGAGTGTAGCTATGTCGATAGCCCTCCACTTT	-	-	TRBV30	TRBJ1-6
CASSVQWLDEKLFF	TGTGCCAGCAGCGTACAGTGGTTGGATGAAAAACTGTTTTTT	-	-	TRBV9	TRBJ1-4
CASGPGRNQPQHF	TGTGCTAGTGGACCTGGGCGCAATCAGCCCCAGCATTTT	many	-	TRBV12-5	TRBJ1-5
CAWNMEGQRTNYGYTF	TGTGCCTGGAACATGGAGGGACAGAGGACTAACTATGGCTACACCTTC	-	TRBD1	TRBV30	TRBJ1-2
CASSLDAGGYGYTF	TGTGCCAGCAGCTTAGACGCAGGGGGCTACGGCTACACCTTC	-	TRBD1	TRBV7-9	TRBJ1-2
CASSPGTEGWRTYEQYF	TGTGCCAGCAGCCCCGGGACAGAAGGATGGAGGACCTACGAGCAGTACTTC	-	TRBD1	TRBV5-5	TRBJ2-7
CASSQEYFSQYF	TGTGCCAGCAGCCAAGAGTATTTTTCGCAGTATTTT	-	-	TRBV14	TRBJ2-3
CAIRGTGTGNYEQYF	TGTGCCATCAGAGGGACCGGGACAGGGAACTACGAGCAGTACTTC	-	TRBD1	TRBV10-3	TRBJ2-7
CASSLPGGYEQYF	TGTGCCAGCAGTCTCCCGGGAGGTTACGAGCAGTACTTC	-	TRBD2	TRBV6-5	TRBJ2-7
CASSQATGGVNGYTF	TGCGCCAGCAGCCAAGCGACAGGGGGTGTCAATGGCTACACCTTC	few	TRBD1	TRBV4-1	TRBJ1-2